The rows below give T cell receptor beta chains drawn from one sample of a study of cytomegalovirus exposure and HLA in healthy donors. Profiled with immunoSEQ multiplex PCR; TCRdb holds only in-frame clones, not every one. This table has about 110,000 clones, about 80% appearing once. What was sequenced was PBMCs. All receptors come from a woman aged 55-75 years in good health and CMV-seropositive. Both conserved end residues are part of each CDR3. Each record gives: D gene, V gene, J gene, clone size, CDR3 DNA, CDR3 protein. A D gene is named only where the DNA matches it firmly. The size entry is marked missing in some rows and otherwise reads once, few, many or a size class.

.,TRBV19,TRBJ1-2,.,TGTGCCAGTAGTACCGATGGGCTATATGGCTACACCTTC,CASSTDGLYGYTF
.,TRBV5-1,TRBJ1-6,.,TGCGCCAGCAGCTTGGCGGGGAGAAATTCACCCCTCCACTTT,CASSLAGRNSPLHF
.,TRBV10-3,TRBJ2-2,.,TGTGCCATCAGTGTAGGGCTAGCTCCCGGGGAGCTGTTTTTT,CAISVGLAPGELFF
.,TRBV30,TRBJ1-1,.,TGTGCCTGGAGTAGCGCAGATGGCACTGAAGCTTTCTTT,CAWSSADGTEAFF
TRBD1,TRBV5-1,TRBJ1-6,.,TGCGCCAGCAGCTCCCATTACAACACCGGGACAGGGGGTTCACCCCTCCACTTT,CASSSHYNTGTGGSPLHF
.,TRBV18,TRBJ1-1,.,TGTGCCAGCTGTCGGGGTGTGAACACTGAAGCTTTCTTT,CASCRGVNTEAFF
TRBD2,TRBV5-1,TRBJ2-3,few,TGCGCCAGCAGCTCTTTACTAGCGGGGAGCACAGATACGCAGTATTTT,CASSSLLAGSTDTQYF
TRBD1,TRBV9,TRBJ2-3,once,TGTGCCAGCACCAGGGGGGACAGGGAATCCGATACGCAGTATTTT,CASTRGDRESDTQYF
.,TRBV5-1,TRBJ1-1,.,TGCGCCAGCAGTATTATACCAGGGTCCCCTGAAGCTTTCTTT,CASSIIPGSPEAFF
TRBD2,TRBV9,TRBJ2-7,.,TGTGCCAGCAGCCCCCGGGTAGCGGGAGGGTGGGCCGAGCAGTACTTC,CASSPRVAGGWAEQYF
.,TRBV6-6,TRBJ1-1,.,TGTGCCAGCAATTTAAGGGAGTCTGAAGCTTTCTTT,CASNLRESEAFF
.,TRBV6-5,TRBJ2-7,.,TGTGCCAGCAGGAGGACTACCTCCTACGAGCAGTACTTC,CASRRTTSYEQYF
.,TRBV2,TRBJ2-7,.,TGTGCCAGCGGGGATCAGGGGTACTTC,CASGDQGYF
.,TRBV6-4,TRBJ1-1,.,TGTGCCAGCAGTGACACCGGAGAGGGTGAAGCTTTCTTT,CASSDTGEGEAFF
TRBD1,TRBV7-8,TRBJ1-2,.,TGTGCCAGCAGCCTGACAGGGGAGGACTATGGCTACACCTTC,CASSLTGEDYGYTF
.,TRBV11-1,TRBJ2-2,.,TGTGCCAGCAGTAAGCAGGGGCTAAACACCGGGGAGCTGTTTTTT,CASSKQGLNTGELFF
TRBD1,TRBV27,TRBJ2-7,.,TGTGCCAGCAGGGGACAGGGGGGACTTGTCGAGCAGTACTTC,CASRGQGGLVEQYF
.,TRBV6-5,TRBJ1-2,few,TGTGCCAGCAGTTACTCACCCGGCAGGGTCGCCTATGGCTACACCTTC,CASSYSPGRVAYGYTF
TRBD2,TRBV7-9,TRBJ2-3,once,TGTGCCAGCAGACCCCCGGGACTAGCGGGGACTAGCACAGATACGCAGTATTTT,CASRPPGLAGTSTDTQYF
.,TRBV2,TRBJ2-1,.,TGTGCCAGCAGTGAAGCCGCTCTAGTACCTGAGCAGTTCTTC,CASSEAALVPEQFF
.,TRBV11-2,TRBJ2-4,.,TGTGCCAGCAGGGCCCAGGGACACGATGTAGCCAAAAACATTCAGTACTTC,CASRAQGHDVAKNIQYF
.,TRBV6-6,TRBJ2-1,few,TGTGCCAGCAGCCCTCGGGGTTTTAACTACAATGAGCAGTTCTTC,CASSPRGFNYNEQFF
.,TRBV6-4,TRBJ2-3,once,TGTGCCAGCAGTCAAGGCGGGAAAGGTGGCACAGATACGCAGTATTTT,CASSQGGKGGTDTQYF
.,TRBV28,TRBJ2-5,few,TGTGCCAGCTCCTCTACGAGGAGGGAGGAGACCCAGTACTTC,CASSSTRREETQYF
TRBD1,TRBV6-4,TRBJ2-4,once,TGTGCCAGCAGTCACCAGTATCGGACAGGGGGCTTTCTAGCCAAAAACATTCAGTACTTC,CASSHQYRTGGFLAKNIQYF
.,TRBV6-5,TRBJ2-7,few,TGTGCCAGCAGTGATCCGGGGGACCACTCCGAGCAGTACTTC,CASSDPGDHSEQYF
.,TRBV4-1,TRBJ2-7,.,TGCGCCAGCAGCCCCCTCCAGCGGACAGCCTCCTACGAGCAGTACTTC,CASSPLQRTASYEQYF
.,TRBV2,TRBJ1-6,.,TGTGCCAGCAGAAAGGGGAATAATAATTCACCCCTCCACTTT,CASRKGNNNSPLHF
.,TRBV5-1,TRBJ2-7,once,TGCGCCAGCAGCTTGGGGCGGGCGGAAAACTGGGACGAGCAGTACTTC,CASSLGRAENWDEQYF
TRBD1,TRBV7-2,TRBJ1-2,.,TGTGCCAGCAGCTTAGCTTGGGGGACAGGAGACTATGGCTACACCTTC,CASSLAWGTGDYGYTF
.,TRBV4-1,TRBJ2-2,.,TGCGCCAGCAGCCAAGATATCACCGGGGAGCTGTTTTTT,CASSQDITGELFF
.,TRBV19,TRBJ1-5,once,TGTGCCAGTAGTATAGATTCGTCCCCGCGCCAGCCCCAGCATTTT,CASSIDSSPRQPQHF
TRBD2,TRBV27,TRBJ2-1,.,TGTGCCAGCAGTCCCGACCGACTAGCACAATCGAATGAGCAGTTCTTC,CASSPDRLAQSNEQFF
.,TRBV7-3,TRBJ1-1,.,TGTGCCAGCAGCGAGACAGGGAACACTGAAGCTTTCTTT,CASSETGNTEAFF
TRBD1,TRBV5-5,TRBJ2-7,.,TGTGCCAGCAGCCTTTTTCAATTCGGGACAGGGGTTAAGGGACTAGACTTC,CASSLFQFGTGVKGLDF
TRBD2,TRBV28,TRBJ2-7,few,TGTGCCAGCAGTTTAATTGTAGCGGGAGGTCTGTCCCCTAAGCAGTACTTC,CASSLIVAGGLSPKQYF
.,TRBV30,TRBJ1-2,.,TGTGCCTGGAGTGTACTTTTTTTGCGGGACCCGGGACCTACTTATCCTGGCTATGGCTACACCTTC,CAWSVLFLRDPGPTYPGYGYTF
TRBD2,TRBV7-9,TRBJ2-3,few,TGTGCCAGCAGCCCCCGACTAGCCCCGACAGATACGCAGTATTTT,CASSPRLAPTDTQYF
TRBD1,TRBV19,TRBJ1-2,.,TGTGCCAGTAGTATCATGGGACAGGGAAAATATGGCTACACCTTC,CASSIMGQGKYGYTF
TRBD1,TRBV7-9,TRBJ1-6,.,TGTGCCAGCAGCCCCCGGACAGGGGGCGATTCACCCCTCCACTTT,CASSPRTGGDSPLHF
TRBD2,TRBV30,TRBJ2-1,.,TGTGCCTGGAGTGCTAGCGGGATTAACAGTGAGCAGTTCTTC,CAWSASGINSEQFF
TRBD2,TRBV4-2,TRBJ2-7,.,TGTGCCAGCAGCCAGAATTCTAAAAGCGGGAGGGCCATCTACGAGCAGTACTTC,CASSQNSKSGRAIYEQYF
.,TRBV28,TRBJ1-5,few,TGTGCCAGCAGTTTAACGACTCACGGGAGACATAGCAATCAGCCCCAGCATTTT,CASSLTTHGRHSNQPQHF
TRBD2,TRBV19,TRBJ2-1,once,TGTGCCAGTAGTATGTCCTCTAGCGGGAGTGCCTCGAACAATGAGCAGTTCTTC,CASSMSSSGSASNNEQFF
TRBD1,TRBV2,TRBJ2-3,.,TGTGCCAGCAGCTTGGGACAGATGGGGACAGATACGCAGTATTTT,CASSLGQMGTDTQYF
.,TRBV7-9,TRBJ2-7,.,TGTGCCAGCAGCTTAGGGCCGGGGTACGAGCAGTACTTC,CASSLGPGYEQYF
TRBD1,TRBV5-1,TRBJ1-5,.,TGCGCCAGCAGCCAACAGGGGGGTGGGCCCCAGCATTTT,CASSQQGGGPQHF